The clone carrying this T cell receptor (beta chain) appeared many times. Its cognate antigen is unknown. Treatment denoted: roughly 20 received Ad26.COV2.S at low or high dose, single or two shots; about five received placebo; per-sample allocation not given. Specimen acquisition occurred on day 63 following the initial vaccine or placebo injection. Using immunoSEQ multiplex PCR, the repertoire was profiled, and TCRdb retains in-frame clones only, with some absent. Among around 500,000 clones listed, 89% were seen once. The germline V gene encodes CDR1 MNHEY and CDR2 SMNVEV (reference sequence). The length of the CDR3 is 14 residues. The V end lost 0 bases, the J end lost 6 bases, and 10 bases lay between the germline ends. This sample is part of a study of Ad26.COV2.S vaccination and SARS-CoV-2 variants. Study in general: This donor came from the COV1001 trial of Ad26.COV2.S. Ad26.COV2.S shots went into the muscle once or twice, 56 days apart. Study-level points and caveats: The TCR breadth and depth analyses may have produced an underestimate of total T cell responses. Spike-specific CD8+ and CD4+ T cell responses reportedly showed substantial breadth after vaccination.

This receptor was identified in a person between 18 and 65 years old who received the Ad26.COV2.S COVID-19 vaccine or a placebo. The specimen was peripheral blood, collected in a trial of Ad26.COV2.S vaccine versus placebo. This rearrangement joins TRBV27 to TRBJ2-3, with D perhaps matching TRBD2 (6 bases). The CDR3 region has the DNA TGTGCCAGCAGTTTATCTCTAGCGCAGGATACGCAGTATTTT. It codes for CASSLSLAQDTQYF.